The 20 T cell receptor beta chains reported below all come from one sample, sequenced in a study. TCRdb passed the 5' RACE reads through MiXCR, listing each CDR3 protein once. The table shows tens of thousands of distinct CDR3 sequences, with 25% to 35% occurring only once. Sequencing used naive CD4+ T cells sorted from blood. This sample's subset: naive CD4+ T cells, CD4+CD45RA+CD25-. Receptors originate from a female donor with breast cancer.

This clonotype was recorded a few times. This sequence joins TRBV2 and TRBJ1-4; the D is unclear. The length of the CDR3 is 13 residues. Trimming took 5 bases from V and 2 from J, leaving 6 bases between them. The germline gives CDR1 SNHLY, CDR2 FYNNEI. The CDR3 nucleotides read TGTGCCAGCAGTAAGTCGACTAATGAAAAACTGTTTTTT. Translation gives CASSKSTNEKLFF.

In this sample, this clonotype turned up a few times. The chain combines TRBV5-1 with TRBJ1-2; 10 nucleotides agree with TRBD1. Germline CDR1 and CDR2: SGHRS and YFSETQ. The J segment lost 8 bases and the V segment lost 3 bases, leaving 7 bases of the junction unmatched. CDR3 length: 14 residues. The CDR3 reads CASSWEDRGRGYTF. CDR3 DNA: TGCGCCAGCAGCTGGGAAGACAGGGGGCGCGGCTACACCTTC.

This clonotype was picked up a small number of times. This chain uses TRBV6-5 with TRBJ1-2, with 7 bases lining up with TRBD1. CDR3 size: 15 residues. The V segment lost 2 bases and the J segment 3 bases; nucleotides outside the gene matches: 6. The germline V gene has CDR1 MNHEY and CDR2 SVGAGI. The CDR3 here is CASSYRRQGHYGYTF. In DNA form, the CDR3 reads TGTGCCAGCAGTTACCGTCGACAGGGCCACTATGGCTACACCTTC.

Comment on this clonotype: At one of its ends the junction is not consistent with the germline gene, which may arise from a read error. This chain links TRBV2 with TRBJ2-1; 10 bases agree with TRBD2. Germline values: CDR1 SNHLY, CDR2 FYNNEI. The CDR3 has 11 amino acids. CDR3 coding DNA: TGTGTCAGCGGGGGGGACAATGAGCAGTTCTTC. This translates into CVSGGDNEQFF.

A single count supports this clonotype. The CDR3 end shows no conserved phenylalanine or tryptophan, and so a read error is likely. The chain recombines TRBV20-1 with TRBJ1-2; TRBD1 is a possible D gene (6 bases). The CDR3 is 15 amino acids. V lost 6 bases to trimming and J lost 2 bases, with 19 bases between them. Germline values: CDR1 DFQATT, CDR2 SNEGSKA (reference sequence). CDR3 in amino acids: CSAPPRAGENYGYTL. The CDR3 DNA follows: TGCAGTGCCCCCCCCAGGGCAGGGGAGAACTATGGCTACACCCTC.

This clonotype turned up a few times. The rearrangement links TRBV7-2 to TRBJ2-5, with unresolved D. The CDR3 runs 13 residues. Looked up from germline, CDR1 is SGHTA and CDR2 is FQGNSA. The V gene lost 3 bases and the J gene lost 2 bases, with 7 bases spanning the gap. The CDR3 nucleotides read TGTGCCAGCAGCTTGTTTATTCAAGAGACCCAGTACTTC. This gives the protein CASSLFIQETQYF. The variable domain in full, completed from reference TRBV7-2 and TRBJ2-5, reads GAGVSQSPSNKVTEKGKDVELRCDPISGHTALYWYRQSLGQGLEFLIYFQGNSAPDKSGLPSDRFSAERTGGSVSTLTIQRTQQEDSAVYLCASSLFIQETQYFGPGTRLLVL.

This clonotype was seen a handful of times. V and J are TRBV20-1 and TRBJ1-1, with TRBD1 matching over 7 bases. CDR1 DFQATT and CDR2 SNEGSKA come from the germline V gene (reference sequence). The CDR3 covers 13 residues. Trimming cost V 3 bases and J 4 bases; bases outside gene matches: 5. The CDR3 protein is CSASRQGSTEAFF. CDR3 coding DNA: TGCAGTGCTAGCCGACAGGGAAGCACTGAAGCTTTCTTT.

This clonotype has only a few counts. V usage is TRBV7-9 and J usage is TRBJ1-3; D ambiguous. CDR1 and CDR2 from the germline V gene are SEHNR and FQNEAQ (reference sequence). CDR3 length: 16 amino acids. The V end was cut by 4 bases, the J end by 2 bases, with 15 bases between. CDR3 sequence: CASSSARAVTGNTIYF. Here the CDR3 DNA reads TGTGCCAGCAGCTCAGCCCGTGCGGTAACTGGAAACACCATATATTTT.

The V and J genes are TRBV7-9 and TRBJ1-1; D is possibly TRBD1 (5 bases). Trimming took off 5 bases at V and 0 bases at J, with 10 bases between the two ends. The CDR3 sequence is 14 residues long. Germline values: CDR1 SEHNR, CDR2 FQNEAQ (reference sequence). CDR3 DNA sequence: TGTGCCAGCAGCGAAATGGGGGTGAACACTGAAGCTTTCTTT. Translation gives CASSEMGVNTEAFF.

As concerns this clonotype: Being one base from a much bigger clone, this may be a read error. This chain links TRBV7-2 with TRBJ2-1; D unresolved. The CDR3 extends over 15 amino acids. Germline-derived CDR1 and CDR2 are SGHTA and FQGNSA. Trimming cost V 5 bases and J 6 bases, with 17 bases left between them. CDR3 region: CASSPRALLGNEQFF. CDR3 nucleotide sequence: TGTGCCAGCAGCCCCCGGGCCCTCTTGGGCAATGAGCAGTTCTTC.

Only a few counts were recorded for this clonotype. The rearrangement links TRBV3-1 to TRBJ2-1, with 16 bases fitting TRBD2. V was clipped by 4 bases and J by 7 bases; unmatched bases: 1. Looked up from germline, CDR1 is LGHDT and CDR2 is YNNKEL (reference sequence). The CDR3 runs 15 residues. CDR3 nucleotides: TGTGCCAGCAGCCGGGGACTAGCGGGAGGGAATGAGCAGTTCTTC. Amino acid sequence: CASSRGLAGGNEQFF.

In its sample, this clonotype is medium-sized. This rearrangement joins TRBV5-5 to TRBJ2-2; 10 positions agree with TRBD2. With V trimmed by 4 bases and J by 6 bases, 12 bases remained unmatched. CDR1 and CDR2 from the germline V gene are SGHKS and YYEKEE (reference sequence). The length of the CDR3 is 17 residues. The CDR3 sequence: CASSLTGTSVSAGELFF. In nucleotides, the CDR3 is TGTGCCAGCAGCCTGACCGGGACTAGCGTGTCCGCCGGGGAGCTGTTTTTT.

This chain uses TRBV7-6 with TRBJ2-7; TRBD1 aligns across 9 bases. The trim removed 5 bases at V and 3 bases at J, leaving 11 bases unmatched. The CDR3 runs to 16 residues. CDR1 is SGHVS, CDR2 FNYEAQ, per germline. Here the CDR3 reads CASSKVGTGHFYEQYF. The CDR3 nucleotides are TGTGCCAGCAGCAAAGTAGGGACAGGGCATTTCTACGAGCAGTACTTC.

This clonotype was seen ten or more times. The chain has TRBV6-5 and TRBJ2-3; no definite D call. The V end was cut by 5 bases, the J end by 0 bases, with 9 bases between. CDR1 is MNHEY, CDR2 SVGAGI, per germline. The CDR3 totals 14 residues. Written as DNA, the CDR3 is TGTGCCAGCAGTCCAGAGGTCAGCACAGATACGCAGTATTTT. This gives the protein CASSPEVSTDTQYF.

This clonotype was detected only a few times. The chain combines TRBV6-5 with TRBJ1-5; TRBD1 is a possible D gene (5 bases). Germline V lookup: CDR1 MNHEY, CDR2 SVGAGI. The CDR3 runs 19 residues. The V end lost 1 base, the J end lost 0 bases, and 19 bases lay between the germline ends. CDR3 loop: CASSYCRFRQGTSNQPQHF. The CDR3 DNA follows: TGTGCCAGCAGTTACTGCCGCTTTCGGCAGGGAACTAGCAATCAGCCCCAGCATTTT.

The gene calls are TRBV7-2 and TRBJ2-1; TRBD1 aligns across 10 bases. Germline V gene data show CDR1 as SGHTA and CDR2 as FQGNSA. V trimming: 0 bases; J trimming: 4 bases; junction bases outside the gene matches: 3. The CDR3 spans 16 residues. Here the CDR3 reads CASSLAGTGVYNEQFF. The DNA of the CDR3 is TGTGCCAGCAGCTTAGCGGGGACAGGGGTGTACAATGAGCAGTTCTTC.

This chain uses TRBV9 with TRBJ2-2; D is possibly TRBD1 or TRBD2 (6 bases each). CDR1 and CDR2 from the germline V gene are SGDLS and YYNGEE. V was pared by 4 bases and J by 6 bases, with 13 bases between. The CDR3 is made up of 14 amino acids. The CDR3 DNA reads as TGTGCCAGCAGCCCACTCGGGGGCGCCGGGGAGCTGTTTTTT. It specifies CASSPLGGAGELFF.

The table lists this clonotype with a few counts. The rearrangement uses TRBV3-1 and TRBJ2-3; D is ambiguous. The germline V and J ends were trimmed by 4 bases and 3 bases, with 11 bases remaining between them. CDR1 LGHDT and CDR2 YNNKEL come from the germline V gene (reference sequence). There are 14 residues in the CDR3. This CDR3 reads CASSPIPQTDTQYF. Here the CDR3 DNA reads TGTGCCAGCAGCCCCATTCCACAGACAGATACGCAGTATTTT.

Many counts were recorded for this clonotype. This chain uses TRBV29-1 with TRBJ1-5, with D possibly being TRBD1 (5 bases). This CDR3 is 15 amino acids long. Between the trimmed V and J ends, which lost 4 bases and 3 bases, there was a span of 16 bases. Germline-derived CDR1 and CDR2 are SQVTM and ANQGSEA. The CDR3 DNA sequence: TGCAGCGTTGCCTTTTTCCGGGGGAACAATCAGCCCCAGCATTTT. Amino acid sequence: CSVAFFRGNNQPQHF.

CDR3 nucleotides: TGTGCCAGTAGCCCGACAGGTTCCTATCAGCCCCAGCATTTT. It specifies CASSPTGSYQPQHF. The chain combines TRBV19 with TRBJ1-5, with D possibly TRBD1 on 6 matching bases. CDR1 and CDR2 (germline): LNHDA, SQIVND (reference sequence). Trimming took off 6 bases at V and 5 bases at J, with 14 bases between the two ends. CDR3 length: 14 amino acids.